This TCR beta chain was identified during a study of T cells in Graves' hyperthyroidism and ophthalmopathy. Amplified regions were TCR beta CDR3 sequences from RNA transcripts. Primed by the HTBI set, a first-round RT-PCR was run on the TCR CDR3. TCRdb re-called the multiplex PCR reads with MiXCR, one entry per CDR3 protein. The sample includes roughly 360,000 distinct CDR3 sequences, about 13% of them seen just once. Trimming removed 3 bases at V and 7 bases at J, with 16 bases between. The CDR3 consists of 16 residues. Germline values: CDR1 MGHRA, CDR2 YSYEKL. Material: blood. This receptor was identified in a man under 40 with Graves' hyperthyroidism that later progressed to Graves' ophthalmopathy. The V gene is TRBV4-1, the J gene TRBJ1-6; weak D call: TRBD1 (5 bases). The DNA of the CDR3 is TGCGCCAGCAGCCATGCCCACGGGACTAAGAATTCACCCCTCCACTTT. It is translated as CASSHAHGTKNSPLHF.